These T cell receptor beta chains were read from a single sample in a study of control samples from healthy donors and cancer patients. Sequencing was performed with immunoSEQ multiplex PCR; in TCRdb, only in-frame clones are kept and a portion is missing. The sample has 130,000 to 150,000 clones, roughly 89% seen once. The sample was blood. The receptors come from a man aged 25-40 years in good health. Both conserved end residues are trimmed from each CDR3. Not all rows give a size; the values are once, few, many and, for expanded clones, a class.

j_call	clone_size	v_call	cdr3_aa
TRBJ1-3	once	TRBV7-2	ASSLYQGAQRNTIY
TRBJ2-7	.	TRBV19	ASSIGNRGFSEQY
TRBJ2-5	.	TRBV6-5	ASGGLGTQY
TRBJ2-7	.	TRBV9	ASSVATGVGEQY
TRBJ2-7	once	TRBV24-1	ATGGAGVHEQY
TRBJ1-1	.	TRBV5-1	ASSLRLRGTEAF
TRBJ1-1	.	TRBV30	AWTCEAF
TRBJ2-1	.	TRBV18	ASSALAGGSNEQF
TRBJ1-3	once	TRBV5-1	ASSSAGGAYGNTIY
TRBJ1-1	.	TRBV6-5	ASAGGTEAF
TRBJ1-1	.	TRBV18	ASSLGQGGITEAF
TRBJ1-5	.	TRBV5-4	ASSLDRGNQPQH
TRBJ1-1	.	TRBV14	ASSQAAGGMAF
TRBJ1-3	.	TRBV9	ASSVGYSSGNTIY
TRBJ2-1	.	TRBV20-1	SARTDNEQF
TRBJ1-3	once	TRBV3-1/TRBV3-2	ASSPVAAGNTIY
TRBJ2-5	.	TRBV29-1	SVEDLLAGVQY
TRBJ1-1	.	TRBV9	ASRRDGNTEAF
TRBJ2-7	.	TRBV19	ASSIGIRVVYEQY
TRBJ2-7	.	TRBV6-2/TRBV6-3	ASSSSGASHEQY
TRBJ2-7	few	TRBV7-8	ASSLGGIGGYEQY
TRBJ2-1	.	TRBV30	AWSVLAGGNEQF
TRBJ2-7	.	TRBV27	ASSFGPGSYYEQY
TRBJ1-5	.	TRBV7-8	ASSLAGLRQGLNQPQH
TRBJ2-1	.	TRBV6-5	ASAGTNSYNEQF
TRBJ2-2	few	TRBV29-1	SARGGGRTGELF
TRBJ1-6	.	TRBV18	ASSPEGSYNSPLH
TRBJ2-5	once	TRBV30	AWTRRYQETQY
TRBJ2-2	.	TRBV6-5	ASSYQAVGELF
TRBJ2-5	.	TRBV19	ASSTIPTQETQY
TRBJ2-7	.	TRBV5-5	ASSRGQGFYEQY
TRBJ2-7	medium-sized	TRBV12-1	ASTARLHEQY
TRBJ2-6	once	TRBV7-9	ASSGLRLPGANVLT
TRBJ1-6	.	TRBV27	ASSLGQSIPLH
TRBJ1-1	few	TRBV18	ASSSGTGFTEAF
TRBJ1-5	once	TRBV6-2/TRBV6-3	ASSSLGQGAQPQH
TRBJ1-2	.	TRBV7-2	ASKLQGALEEGYT
TRBJ2-1	.	TRBV7-3	ASSPRLAGYNEQF
TRBJ2-7	.	TRBV10-3	AISESVRQSSYEQY
TRBJ1-1	.	TRBV7-9	ASSLQDSWAF
TRBJ2-3	.	TRBV4-1	ASSQTSPVDTQY